This TCR beta chain was sequenced for a study of shared clonotypes between healthy human individuals. At the level of the study: Researchers assigned three CD4 naive, three CD4 memory, two CD8 naive and one CD8 memory plate to each donor.

Naivety among CD8 cells was defined by CD45RO negativity and positive CCR7 selection, thereby excluding terminally differentiated effector memory CD45RA+ cells. Free of recent acute infections or vaccinations, the donors were healthy HIV-negative adults. Trimming took 5 bases from V and 4 from J, leaving 24 bases between them. This CDR3 contains 19 residues. The germline V gene has CDR1 MNHEY and CDR2 SMNVEV (reference sequence). It was at deep level that the assay was run. In the original workflow: With immunoSEQ giving junction-only sequences and no quality scores, filtering differed. This table comes from immunoSEQ multiplex PCR, and its TCRdb copy is limited to in-frame clones, with some not included. The V and J calls and clone size were taken over from that table, and D and trimming were inferred from the DNA. The table has about 2 million clones, over 85% seen once; the top ten hold more than 0.95%.

This clone has a single count. The TCR sequence derives from a man aged 18 to 30 in good health. Material: naive CD8+ T cells sorted from blood. V gene TRBV27 combines with J gene TRBJ2-6, with D perhaps matching TRBD1 or TRBD2 (6 bases each). CDR3 sequence: CASSPPVNRVGGGANVLTF. The CDR3 nucleotides read TGTGCCAGCAGTCCGCCAGTCAACAGGGTGGGAGGAGGGGCCAACGTCCTGACTTTC.